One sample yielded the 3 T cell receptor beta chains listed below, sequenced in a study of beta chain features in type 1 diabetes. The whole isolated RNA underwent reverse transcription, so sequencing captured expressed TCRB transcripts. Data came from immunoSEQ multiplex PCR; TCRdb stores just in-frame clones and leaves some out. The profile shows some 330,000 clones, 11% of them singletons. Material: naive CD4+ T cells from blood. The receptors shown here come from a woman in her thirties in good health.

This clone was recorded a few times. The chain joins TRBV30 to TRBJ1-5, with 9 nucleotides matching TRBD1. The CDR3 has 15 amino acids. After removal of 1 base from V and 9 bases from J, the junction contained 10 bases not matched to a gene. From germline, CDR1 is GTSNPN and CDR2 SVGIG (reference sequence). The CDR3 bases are TGTGCCTGGAGTGACGCCGGGACAGGGAACGTGCCCCAGCATTTT. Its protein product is CAWSDAGTGNVPQHF.

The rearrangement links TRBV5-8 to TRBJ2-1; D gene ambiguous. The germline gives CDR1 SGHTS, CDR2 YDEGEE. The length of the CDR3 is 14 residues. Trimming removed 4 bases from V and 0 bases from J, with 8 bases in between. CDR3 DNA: TGTGCCAGCAGCGTTCTGAGCTCCTACAATGAGCAGTTCTTC. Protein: CASSVLSSYNEQFF.

CDR3 loop: CSAGQAVYEQYF. Written as DNA, the CDR3 is TGCAGCGCAGGACAGGCAGTCTACGAGCAGTACTTC. The chain has TRBV29-1 and TRBJ2-5; the match to TRBD1 covers 7 bases. The DNA matches TRBJ2-7 better at its end, which makes the J call doubtful. Germline assignment: CDR1 SQVTM and CDR2 ANQGSEA. The CDR3 consists of 12 residues.